This TCR beta chain was sequenced for a study of blood T cells in healthy people across ages. Study-level findings and limits: Long-lived donors had more naive CD4+ cells and higher diversity than aged donors.

This clonotype has more than one count but fewer than ten. The antigen remains undetermined. This CDR3 spans 15 amino acids. CDR1 and CDR2 (germline): MDHEN, SYDVKM. Alongside a J-beta primer mix, a sample-barcoded 5' primer served in a second PCR lasting about 7 to 11 cycles. Via MiXCR, TCRdb re-called the 5' RACE reads, giving one row per CDR3 protein. The table includes about 670,000 distinct CDR3 sequences, around 41% detected once. Material: blood. This chain links TRBV28 with TRBJ2-7, with D possibly being TRBD2 (6 bases). The J call could be wrong; TRBJ2-5 is a better fit for the DNA end. The receptor was derived from a man older than 75 in good health. The CDR3, as DNA: TGTGCCAGCACCCTGACTAGGGGATTTTATGAGACCCAGTACTTC. Translated, it gives CASTLTRGFYETQYF.